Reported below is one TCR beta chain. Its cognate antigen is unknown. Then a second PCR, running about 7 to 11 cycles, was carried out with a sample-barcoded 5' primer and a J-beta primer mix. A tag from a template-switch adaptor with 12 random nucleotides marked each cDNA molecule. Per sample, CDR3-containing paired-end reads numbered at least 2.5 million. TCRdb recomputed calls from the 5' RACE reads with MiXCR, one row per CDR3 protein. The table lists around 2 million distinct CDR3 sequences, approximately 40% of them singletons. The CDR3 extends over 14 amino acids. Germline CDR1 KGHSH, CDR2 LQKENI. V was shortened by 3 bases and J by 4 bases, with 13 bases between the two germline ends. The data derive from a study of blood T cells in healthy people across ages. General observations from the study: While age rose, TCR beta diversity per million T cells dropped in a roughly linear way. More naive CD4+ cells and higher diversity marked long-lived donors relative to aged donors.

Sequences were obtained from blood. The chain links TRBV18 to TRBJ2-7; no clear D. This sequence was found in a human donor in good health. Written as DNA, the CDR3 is TGTGCCAGCTCACCCGCGAGTGCGGTTTACGAGCAGTACTTC. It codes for CASSPASAVYEQYF.